Each of the 11 T cell receptor beta chains below was sequenced from the same sample in a study of metastatic and nonmetastatic thyroid tumors. TCRdb re-called the PCR reads with MiXCR. The sample lists tens of thousands of clones, approximately 35% occurring once. All patients were treatment-naive before thyroid surgery. The material sequenced was blood. The receptors shown here come from a male donor with papillary thyroid cancer or a benign thyroid nodule (not recorded which). Some clones in this sample may be carry-over from other donors' samples.

This clone was found a few times. The rearrangement uses TRBV14 and TRBJ2-6; perhaps TRBD2 as D (5 bases). Trimming pared 4 bases from V and 4 bases from J, leaving 5 bases between. Germline assignment: CDR1 SGHDN and CDR2 FVKESK. CDR3 length equals 13 residues. CDR3 in DNA: TGTGCCAGCAGCCGGAGGGGGGCCAACGTCCTGACTTTC. Translation gives CASSRRGANVLTF. Together with reference TRBV14 and TRBJ2-6, the CDR3 gives the full variable domain: EAGVTQFPSHSVIEKGQTVTLRCDPISGHDNLYWYRRVMGKEIKFLLHFVKESKQDESGMPNNRFLAERTGGTYSTLKVQPAELEDSGVYFCASSRRGANVLTFGAGSRLTVL.

By share, this clone counts as medium-sized. The genes are TRBV6-1 and TRBJ2-3; 10 nucleotides align to TRBD2. Germline V lookup: CDR1 MNHNS, CDR2 SASEGT. J gave up 1 base and V 10 bases, and 8 bases lay outside the gene matches. The CDR3 sequence is 15 residues long. CDR3 in amino acids: CATETGTSGTDTQYF. The DNA for the CDR3 is TGTGCCACAGAGACAGGGACTAGCGGCACAGATACGCAGTATTTT.

In its sample, this clone was seen many times. The chain is built from TRBV29-1 and TRBJ2-7, with D maybe TRBD2 (6 bases). The CDR3 is made up of 13 amino acids. Trimming left V 4 bases short and J 7 bases short, with 17 bases between. CDR1 is SQVTM, CDR2 ANQGSEA, per germline. CDR3 in DNA: TGCAGCGTTGGGGTCGGGAGAAGTTTGGAGCAGTACTTC. Its translation: CSVGVGRSLEQYF.

This clone was found many times. This chain connects TRBV6-1 to TRBJ1-5; D perhaps matches TRBD1 (5 bases). This CDR3 has 15 amino acids. V was cut by 5 bases and J by 5 bases, with 16 bases left in between. Germline V gives CDR1 MNHNS, CDR2 SASEGT. The CDR3 DNA reads as TGTGCCAGCAGTTCCATAGGGGAGAGGCATCAGCCCCAGCATTTT. It translates to CASSSIGERHQPQHF.

The gene calls are TRBV20-1 and TRBJ1-2, with D perhaps TRBD1 (5 bases). Trimming removed 3 bases at V and 5 bases at J, with 7 bases between. Germline V gene data show CDR1 as DFQATT and CDR2 as SNEGSKA (reference sequence). This CDR3 comprises 11 residues. The CDR3 spells CSASGQYGYTF. The DNA for the CDR3 is TGCAGTGCTAGCGGACAATATGGCTACACCTTC.

This clone was observed at least ten times. This rearrangement joins TRBV28 to TRBJ2-7, with TRBD1 matching over 9 bases. With V trimmed by 2 bases and J by 5 bases, 7 bases remained unmatched. Germline V gene lookup returns CDR1 MDHEN and CDR2 SYDVKM. The CDR3 extends over 15 amino acids. The CDR3 sequence is CASSLTGGGLNEQYF. In DNA, the CDR3 is TGTGCCAGCAGTTTAACAGGGGGCGGCCTGAACGAGCAGTACTTC.

This clone was seen at least ten times. The conserved closing phenylalanine or tryptophan is absent in this CDR3, likely reflecting a read error. The chain is built from TRBV5-1 and TRBJ2-1; the D gene could be TRBD1 or TRBD2 (5 bases each). This CDR3 contains 14 residues. CDR1 is SGHRS and CDR2 is YFSETQ in the germline V gene. The V gene lost 4 bases and the J gene lost 5 bases, with 13 bases spanning the gap. In DNA form, the CDR3 reads TGCGCCAGCAGCGGGGGAGCCCCACACAATGAGCAGTTCGTC. Translating gives CASSGGAPHNEQFV.

V and J are TRBV19 and TRBJ1-2; no reliable D call. CDR3 length equals 17 residues. Per germline, CDR1 LNHDA and CDR2 SQIVND (reference sequence). V lost 5 bases, J lost 0 bases, and 19 bases lay in between. The CDR3 nucleotides are TGTGCCAGTAGTCGCACCCCAGGCAGTTCAGCTAACTATGGCTACACCTTC. Protein sequence: CASSRTPGSSANYGYTF.

This chain connects TRBV5-1 to TRBJ2-7; 12 nucleotides line up with TRBD1. The V segment lost 1 base and the J segment 1 base; nucleotides outside the gene matches: 3. From germline, CDR1 is SGHRS and CDR2 YFSETQ. This CDR3 region has 16 residues. The chain's CDR3 is CASSLTGQGASYEQYF. CDR3 nucleotide sequence: TGCGCCAGCAGCTTGACGGGACAGGGGGCATCCTACGAGCAGTACTTC.

V usage is TRBV12-3 or TRBV12-4 and J usage is TRBJ2-1, with TRBD2 as a possible D gene (5 bases). V was trimmed by 8 bases and J by 10 bases, leaving 15 bases between them. The CDR3 sequence is 12 residues long. CDR3: CASPMESGEQFF. CDR3 coding DNA: TGTGCCAGCCCCATGGAGTCGGGAGAGCAGTTCTTC.

This clone is termed medium-sized. The chain combines TRBV18 with TRBJ1-4; D gene ambiguous. Germline-derived CDR1 and CDR2 are KGHSH and LQKENI. Trimming stripped 4 bases from V and 5 bases from J, with 2 bases between. CDR3 length: 11 residues. The DNA of the CDR3 is TGTGCCAGCTCACTGAATGAAAAACTGTTTTTT. Protein product: CASSLNEKLFF.